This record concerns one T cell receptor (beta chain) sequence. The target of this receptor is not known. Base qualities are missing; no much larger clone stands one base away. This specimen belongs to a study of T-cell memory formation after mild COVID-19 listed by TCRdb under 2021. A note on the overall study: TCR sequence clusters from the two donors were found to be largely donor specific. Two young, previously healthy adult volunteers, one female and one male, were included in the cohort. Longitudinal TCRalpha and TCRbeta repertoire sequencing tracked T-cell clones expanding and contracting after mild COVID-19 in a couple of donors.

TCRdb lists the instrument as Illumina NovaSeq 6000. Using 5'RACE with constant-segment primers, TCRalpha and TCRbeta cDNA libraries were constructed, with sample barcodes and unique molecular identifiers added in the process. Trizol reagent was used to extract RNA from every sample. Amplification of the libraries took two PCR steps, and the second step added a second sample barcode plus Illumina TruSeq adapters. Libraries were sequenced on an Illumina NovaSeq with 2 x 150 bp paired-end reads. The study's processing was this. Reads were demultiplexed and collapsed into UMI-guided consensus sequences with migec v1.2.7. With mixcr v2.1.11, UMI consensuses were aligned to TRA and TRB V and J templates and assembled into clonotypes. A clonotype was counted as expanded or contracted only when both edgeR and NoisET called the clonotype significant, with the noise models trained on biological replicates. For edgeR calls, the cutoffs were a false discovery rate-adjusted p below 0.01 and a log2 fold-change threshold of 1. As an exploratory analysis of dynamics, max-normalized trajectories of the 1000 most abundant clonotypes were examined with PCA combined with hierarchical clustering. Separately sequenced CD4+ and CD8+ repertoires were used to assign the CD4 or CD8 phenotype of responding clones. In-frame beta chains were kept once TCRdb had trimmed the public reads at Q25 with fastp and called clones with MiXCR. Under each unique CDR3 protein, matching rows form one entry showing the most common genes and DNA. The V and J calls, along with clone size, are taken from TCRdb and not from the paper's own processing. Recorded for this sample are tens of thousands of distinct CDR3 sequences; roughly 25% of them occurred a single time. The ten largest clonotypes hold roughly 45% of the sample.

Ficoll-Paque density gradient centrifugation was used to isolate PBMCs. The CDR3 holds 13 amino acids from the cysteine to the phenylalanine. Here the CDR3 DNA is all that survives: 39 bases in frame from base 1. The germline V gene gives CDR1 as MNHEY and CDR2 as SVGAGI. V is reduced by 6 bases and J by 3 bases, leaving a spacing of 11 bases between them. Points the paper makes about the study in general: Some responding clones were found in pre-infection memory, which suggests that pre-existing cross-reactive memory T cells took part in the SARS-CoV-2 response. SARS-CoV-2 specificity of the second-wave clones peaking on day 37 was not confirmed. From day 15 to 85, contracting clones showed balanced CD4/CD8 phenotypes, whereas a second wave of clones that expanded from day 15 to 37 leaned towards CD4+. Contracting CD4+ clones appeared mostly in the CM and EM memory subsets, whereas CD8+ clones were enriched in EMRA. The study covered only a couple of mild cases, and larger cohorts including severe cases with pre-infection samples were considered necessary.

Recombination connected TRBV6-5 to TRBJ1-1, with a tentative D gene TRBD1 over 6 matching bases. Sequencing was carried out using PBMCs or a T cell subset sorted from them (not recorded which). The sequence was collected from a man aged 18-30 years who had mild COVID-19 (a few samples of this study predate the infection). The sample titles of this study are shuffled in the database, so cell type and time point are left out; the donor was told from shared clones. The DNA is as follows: TGTGCCAGCAGGCAAACAGGGTACACTGAAGCTTTCTTT. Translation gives CASRQTGYTEAFF.